This T cell receptor beta chain was obtained from a study of blood T cell repertoires in COVID-19. Study details: Sources were T cells, B-cell-depleted T cells, or PBMCs; the material itself was cDNA or gDNA.

Trimming removed 4 bases from V and 11 bases from J; junction bases left unmatched: 9. The CDR3 is 14 residues long. Germline-derived CDR1 and CDR2 are GTSNPN and SVGIG (reference sequence). Clones were sequenced by immunoSEQ multiplex PCR, and TCRdb holds only the in-frame ones, with some missing. The sample contains tens of thousands of clones, 82% of which appear only once. In this sample, this clone turned up a few times. The TCR was taken from a woman older than 75 with acute or convalescent COVID-19. The source material was peripheral blood. The J gene is TRBJ2-3, the V gene TRBV30, with 13 positions matching TRBD2. The CDR3 spells CAWTLGLAGERQYF. The CDR3, as DNA: TGTGCCTGGACTCTAGGACTAGCGGGAGAGAGGCAGTATTTT. The full variable domain, rest sourced from reference TRBV30 and TRBJ2-3, is SQTIHQWPATLVQPVGSPLSLECTVEGTSNPNLYWYRQAAGRGLQLLFYSVGIGQISSEVPQNLSASRPQDRQFILSSKKLLLSDSGFYLCAWTLGLAGERQYFGPGTRLTVL.